This T cell receptor beta chain was observed in a study of cytomegalovirus exposure and HLA in healthy donors. Turning to the study itself: Prior work identified some 120 million unique TCR beta sequences in around 170 million T cells.

The CDR3 totals 11 residues. The V gene's germline CDR1 is SNHLY and CDR2 FYNNEI. V was pared by 9 bases and J by 9 bases, with 5 bases of the junction left unmatched. On this clone: Its antigen is unidentified.

The PCR ran on 60 Vbeta and 13 Jbeta primers. TCRdb keeps only in-frame clones here, not all; method: immunoSEQ multiplex PCR. The sample shows around 150,000 clones, around four fifths of them seen only once. Study findings and constraints: Later analysis identified a missense DCLRE1C variant that was linked to TCR beta V- and J-gene trimming. A classifier reportedly called cytomegalovirus status with high sensitivity and specificity.

Each donor was healthy, and each was a bone marrow donor. The gene calls are TRBV2 and TRBJ2-1; 7 bases fit TRBD2. Sequencing was done on a sample of PBMCs. This receptor was obtained from a boy younger than 10 in good health and CMV-seronegative. CDR3 amino acids: CASLIAGEQFF. The CDR3 nucleotides read TGTGCCAGTCTAATAGCGGGTGAGCAGTTCTTC.